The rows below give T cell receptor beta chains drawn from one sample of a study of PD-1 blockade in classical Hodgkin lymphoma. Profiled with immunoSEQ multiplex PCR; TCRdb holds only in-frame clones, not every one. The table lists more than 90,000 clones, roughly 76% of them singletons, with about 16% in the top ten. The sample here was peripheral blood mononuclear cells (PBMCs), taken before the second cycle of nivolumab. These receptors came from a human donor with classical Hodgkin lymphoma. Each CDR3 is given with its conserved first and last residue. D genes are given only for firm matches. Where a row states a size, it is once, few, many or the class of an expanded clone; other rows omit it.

CDR3: CASSLGQRNQPQHF
DNA: TGTGCCAGCAGCTTGGGACAACGCAATCAGCCCCAGCATTTT
size: NA
V: TRBV28
D: NA
J: TRBJ1-5

CDR3: CASSNYRGSNEKLFF
DNA: TGTGCCAGCAGCAACTACAGGGGGTCTAATGAAAAACTGTTTTTT
size: NA
V: TRBV7-9
D: TRBD1
J: TRBJ1-4

CDR3: CASSKDRDYGYTF
DNA: TGTGCCAGCAGCAAGGACAGGGACTATGGCTACACCTTC
size: NA
V: TRBV5-6
D: TRBD1
J: TRBJ1-2

CDR3: CASRNSPGGLSYEQYF
DNA: TGCGCCAGCAGGAACAGTCCAGGAGGCCTGTCCTACGAGCAGTACTTC
size: NA
V: TRBV5-1
D: NA
J: TRBJ2-7

CDR3: CASSHGGLSAYEQYF
DNA: TGTGCCAGTAGTCACGGGGGACTTAGCGCCTACGAGCAGTACTTC
size: NA
V: TRBV19
D: NA
J: TRBJ2-7

CDR3: CASSPLAGGGADTQYF
DNA: TGCGCCAGCAGCCCTTTAGCGGGAGGAGGAGCAGATACGCAGTATTTT
size: NA
V: TRBV5-1
D: TRBD2
J: TRBJ2-3

CDR3: CASSQRPGGAGGYEQYF
DNA: TGTGCCAGCAGCCAACGACCCGGGGGAGCGGGGGGGTACGAGCAGTACTTC
size: NA
V: TRBV7-2
D: TRBD2
J: TRBJ2-7

CDR3: CASSDQTGGTQYF
DNA: TGTGCCAGCAGTGATCAAACAGGGGGGACCCAGTACTTC
size: NA
V: TRBV6-4
D: TRBD1
J: TRBJ2-5

CDR3: CASSLYLGNSGNTIYF
DNA: TGTGCCAGCAGCTTGTATCTGGGAAACTCTGGAAACACCATATATTTT
size: NA
V: TRBV5-6
D: NA
J: TRBJ1-3

CDR3: CASSIDGPGLRLFF
DNA: TGTGCCAGTAGTATAGATGGCCCTGGGTTAAGACTGTTCTTC
size: once
V: TRBV19
D: NA
J: TRBJ2-1

CDR3: CASQQSVNEKLFF
DNA: TGTGCCAGCCAACAGTCGGTTAATGAAAAACTGTTTTTT
size: NA
V: TRBV18
D: NA
J: TRBJ1-4

CDR3: CASSQAEGNEQFF
DNA: TGTGCCAGCAGCCAAGCGGAGGGGAATGAGCAGTTCTTC
size: once
V: TRBV14
D: NA
J: TRBJ2-1

CDR3: CASSQATVAGAFNEQFF
DNA: TGTGCCAGCAGCCAGGCCACCGTAGCGGGAGCTTTCAATGAGCAGTTCTTC
size: few
V: TRBV4-2
D: TRBD2
J: TRBJ2-1

CDR3: CASRWGLAGSHTGELFF
DNA: TGTGCCAGCAGATGGGGTCTAGCGGGATCCCACACCGGGGAGCTGTTTTTT
size: once
V: TRBV7-9
D: TRBD2
J: TRBJ2-2

CDR3: CASSPTGGRDGYTF
DNA: TGTGCCAGCAGCCCAACAGGGGGCCGGGATGGCTACACCTTC
size: many
V: TRBV7-9
D: TRBD1
J: TRBJ1-2

CDR3: CASSKGLAGGGEQFF
DNA: TGTGCCAGTAGTAAGGGACTAGCGGGAGGCGGTGAGCAGTTCTTC
size: NA
V: TRBV19
D: TRBD2
J: TRBJ2-1

CDR3: CASFLGTRRTGELFF
DNA: TGTGCCAGCTTCCTCGGGACTAGAAGGACCGGGGAGCTGTTTTTT
size: NA
V: TRBV5-6
D: TRBD2
J: TRBJ2-2

CDR3: CASSLSGSGQETQYF
DNA: TGTGCCAGCAGCCTTAGCGGGAGTGGCCAAGAGACCCAGTACTTC
size: NA
V: TRBV2
D: TRBD2
J: TRBJ2-5

CDR3: CASSIGRGQGWQPQHF
DNA: TGTGCCAGTAGTATCGGTCGTGGGCAGGGTTGGCAGCCCCAGCATTTT
size: NA
V: TRBV19
D: NA
J: TRBJ1-5

CDR3: CASSKQGANEQYF
DNA: TGCGCCAGCAGCAAGCAGGGAGCAAACGAGCAGTACTTC
size: once
V: TRBV5-1
D: NA
J: TRBJ2-7

CDR3: CASSLTAGGRNEQFF
DNA: TGCGCCAGCAGCCTCACAGCGGGAGGACGTAATGAGCAGTTCTTC
size: NA
V: TRBV4-1
D: TRBD2
J: TRBJ2-1

CDR3: CASSDTGTGSYEQYF
DNA: TGTGCCAGCTCCGACACCGGGACAGGATCCTACGAGCAGTACTTC
size: NA
V: TRBV18
D: TRBD1
J: TRBJ2-7

CDR3: CASKGGDYGYTF
DNA: TGTGCCAGCAAGGGGGGGGACTATGGCTACACCTTC
size: NA
V: TRBV5-4
D: NA
J: TRBJ1-2